Included here is one T cell receptor (beta chain) sequence, with context. Its antigen is still unknown. This CDR3 is 13 amino acids long. Trimming removed 7 bases from V and 5 bases from J, with 12 bases in between. Per the germline V gene, CDR1 is MDHEN and CDR2 is SYDVKM. The sample originates from a study of T cells in localized non-small cell lung cancer. Study-wide findings and caveats: The study sequenced only one region of the tumor. As a result, intratumor heterogeneity could not be excluded and remains possible. Uninvolved adjacent lung had the highest recorded T cell clonality, with tumor below it. A median around 57 of the top 100 tumor clones appeared in adjacent lung. Longer overall survival was associated with a higher density of T cells in the blood.

TCRdb's table, derived via immunoSEQ multiplex PCR, lists solely in-frame clones and lacks some. Of 25,000 or so clones detected, roughly 89% appear once; the ten largest clones hold approximately 6.8%. This specimen was peripheral blood, taken before any cancer treatment. The rearrangement uses TRBV28 and TRBJ1-5; D is unclear. The sequence came from a male donor aged 60 or over with stage I lung adenocarcinoma. The CDR3 sequence is CASTSGGYQPQHF. The CDR3 region has the DNA TGTGCCAGCACAAGTGGAGGTTATCAGCCCCAGCATTTT.